This entry describes one T cell receptor (beta chain). The data belong to a study of blood T cell repertoires in COVID-19. Across the whole study: Sources were T cells, B-cell-depleted T cells, or PBMCs; the material itself was cDNA or gDNA.

Germline V CDR1 and CDR2: SNHLY, FYNNEI. The V segment lost 3 bases and the J segment 6 bases; nucleotides outside the gene matches: 4. This CDR3 comprises 13 residues. Per the original methods: Estimated nucleated cell counts came from reference gene primer amplification. Measured with immunoSEQ multiplex PCR; TCRdb has only the in-frame clones, and not every one. That table supplies the V and J calls and clone size; D and trimming were determined from the DNA. The repertoire consists of about 110,000 clones, with around 89% occurring once and the leading ten covering 1.1%. What was sequenced was peripheral blood. This sequence joins TRBV2 and TRBJ1-2; TRBD1 agrees at 7 bases. The TCR was taken from a human donor in a cohort sampled during active COVID-19. The CDR3 protein is CASSDTTGDGYTF. The DNA for the CDR3 is TGTGCCAGCAGTGATACTACAGGGGATGGCTACACCTTC.